This T cell receptor (beta chain) was sequenced during a study of shared clonotypes between healthy human individuals. Replicate PCRs for sorted subsets used approximately 190 ng DNA; this equaled about 30,000 T cell genomes. Profiling relied on immunoSEQ multiplex PCR, and the TCRdb table lists in-frame clones only, not all of them. The sample lists about 120,000 clones, about 62% seen once, with under 30% in the top ten. The donors were all Caucasian adults (living in Nashville, Tennessee). The CDR3 runs 14 residues. Germline loops: CDR1 SGHRS, CDR2 YFSETQ. The trim removed 2 bases at V and 5 bases at J, leaving 6 bases unmatched. Comments on this clone: What it recognizes is unknown.

Study-level results: Unshared clonotypes carried lower generation probabilities than those common to all four donors. A handful of donors showed sharing of about 4.8% of naive CD4 clonotypes.

Material: memory CD8+ T cells sorted from blood. Subset: CD45RO+ cells pooled with CCR7-negative TemRA cells. This receptor was identified in a woman between 25 and 40 years old in good health. J is TRBJ2-5 and V is TRBV5-1; TRBD1 matches at 7 bases. Here the CDR3 reads CASSLTGVRETQYF. CDR3 coding DNA: TGCGCCAGCAGCTTAACAGGGGTTCGCGAGACCCAGTACTTC. Drawing the rest from reference TRBV5-1 and TRBJ2-5, the complete variable domain is KAGVTQTPRYLIKTRGQQVTLSCSPISGHRSVSWYQQTPGQGLQFLFEYFSETQRNKGNFPGRFSGRQFSNSRSEMNVSTLELGDSALYLCASSLTGVRETQYFGPGTRLLVL.